This T cell receptor (beta chain) was retrieved from a study of OX40 agonist ivuxolimab in advanced cancers. Study-level results: In the 0.1 to 3.0 mg/kg range, CD4+ and CD8+ blood T cells had expanded clonally by week 6. No determination was made of the antigen specificity of the expanded peripheral T cells.

Sequencing used immunoSEQ multiplex PCR; TCRdb keeps in-frame clones, though not all of them. In the table there are around 40,000 clones, 70% to 85% of which are singletons. Unmatched junction bases numbered 16, after V lost 1 base and J lost 7 bases. CDR3 length equals 18 residues. CDR1 and CDR2 from the germline V gene are SGHTA and FQGNSA. Only a few counts were recorded for this clone. Its specificity is unknown. It was autoimmune disease history or systemic immunosuppression that excluded patients. This receptor was taken from an adult with an advanced solid tumor such as melanoma, head and neck, liver or kidney cancer. The V call is TRBV7-2, the J call TRBJ2-7, with 10 bases that match TRBD2. Here the sequenced sample was CD4+ or CD8+ T cells sorted from blood, taken in a trial of the OX40 agonist ivuxolimab. The CDR3: CASSLVHTGSGRAAEQYF. Here the CDR3 DNA reads TGTGCCAGCAGCTTAGTGCATACGGGGAGCGGGAGGGCCGCGGAGCAGTACTTC.